A single TCR beta chain is shown here with its context. What it recognizes is unknown. This CDR3 has 13 amino acids. Trimming pared 4 bases from V and 0 bases from J, leaving 6 bases between. Per the germline V gene, CDR1 is SQVTM and CDR2 is ANQGSEA. Clones were sequenced by immunoSEQ multiplex PCR, and TCRdb holds only the in-frame ones, with some missing. The sample yields around 120,000 clones, 90% seen once. This entry belongs to a study of T cell responses to AZD1222 COVID-19 vaccine. Study findings and constraints: Nearly half of unique spike-specific TCRs reportedly avoided B.1.351 and B.1.1.7 mutated regions.

The chain is built from TRBV29-1 and TRBJ2-2; D uncertain. The sequence was collected from an adult in good health. The sample consisted of peripheral blood, taken on day 0 of AZD1222 vaccination. In DNA form, the CDR3 reads TGCAGCGTTGCCAGGTCGAACACCGGGGAGCTGTTTTTT. Translating it yields CSVARSNTGELFF.